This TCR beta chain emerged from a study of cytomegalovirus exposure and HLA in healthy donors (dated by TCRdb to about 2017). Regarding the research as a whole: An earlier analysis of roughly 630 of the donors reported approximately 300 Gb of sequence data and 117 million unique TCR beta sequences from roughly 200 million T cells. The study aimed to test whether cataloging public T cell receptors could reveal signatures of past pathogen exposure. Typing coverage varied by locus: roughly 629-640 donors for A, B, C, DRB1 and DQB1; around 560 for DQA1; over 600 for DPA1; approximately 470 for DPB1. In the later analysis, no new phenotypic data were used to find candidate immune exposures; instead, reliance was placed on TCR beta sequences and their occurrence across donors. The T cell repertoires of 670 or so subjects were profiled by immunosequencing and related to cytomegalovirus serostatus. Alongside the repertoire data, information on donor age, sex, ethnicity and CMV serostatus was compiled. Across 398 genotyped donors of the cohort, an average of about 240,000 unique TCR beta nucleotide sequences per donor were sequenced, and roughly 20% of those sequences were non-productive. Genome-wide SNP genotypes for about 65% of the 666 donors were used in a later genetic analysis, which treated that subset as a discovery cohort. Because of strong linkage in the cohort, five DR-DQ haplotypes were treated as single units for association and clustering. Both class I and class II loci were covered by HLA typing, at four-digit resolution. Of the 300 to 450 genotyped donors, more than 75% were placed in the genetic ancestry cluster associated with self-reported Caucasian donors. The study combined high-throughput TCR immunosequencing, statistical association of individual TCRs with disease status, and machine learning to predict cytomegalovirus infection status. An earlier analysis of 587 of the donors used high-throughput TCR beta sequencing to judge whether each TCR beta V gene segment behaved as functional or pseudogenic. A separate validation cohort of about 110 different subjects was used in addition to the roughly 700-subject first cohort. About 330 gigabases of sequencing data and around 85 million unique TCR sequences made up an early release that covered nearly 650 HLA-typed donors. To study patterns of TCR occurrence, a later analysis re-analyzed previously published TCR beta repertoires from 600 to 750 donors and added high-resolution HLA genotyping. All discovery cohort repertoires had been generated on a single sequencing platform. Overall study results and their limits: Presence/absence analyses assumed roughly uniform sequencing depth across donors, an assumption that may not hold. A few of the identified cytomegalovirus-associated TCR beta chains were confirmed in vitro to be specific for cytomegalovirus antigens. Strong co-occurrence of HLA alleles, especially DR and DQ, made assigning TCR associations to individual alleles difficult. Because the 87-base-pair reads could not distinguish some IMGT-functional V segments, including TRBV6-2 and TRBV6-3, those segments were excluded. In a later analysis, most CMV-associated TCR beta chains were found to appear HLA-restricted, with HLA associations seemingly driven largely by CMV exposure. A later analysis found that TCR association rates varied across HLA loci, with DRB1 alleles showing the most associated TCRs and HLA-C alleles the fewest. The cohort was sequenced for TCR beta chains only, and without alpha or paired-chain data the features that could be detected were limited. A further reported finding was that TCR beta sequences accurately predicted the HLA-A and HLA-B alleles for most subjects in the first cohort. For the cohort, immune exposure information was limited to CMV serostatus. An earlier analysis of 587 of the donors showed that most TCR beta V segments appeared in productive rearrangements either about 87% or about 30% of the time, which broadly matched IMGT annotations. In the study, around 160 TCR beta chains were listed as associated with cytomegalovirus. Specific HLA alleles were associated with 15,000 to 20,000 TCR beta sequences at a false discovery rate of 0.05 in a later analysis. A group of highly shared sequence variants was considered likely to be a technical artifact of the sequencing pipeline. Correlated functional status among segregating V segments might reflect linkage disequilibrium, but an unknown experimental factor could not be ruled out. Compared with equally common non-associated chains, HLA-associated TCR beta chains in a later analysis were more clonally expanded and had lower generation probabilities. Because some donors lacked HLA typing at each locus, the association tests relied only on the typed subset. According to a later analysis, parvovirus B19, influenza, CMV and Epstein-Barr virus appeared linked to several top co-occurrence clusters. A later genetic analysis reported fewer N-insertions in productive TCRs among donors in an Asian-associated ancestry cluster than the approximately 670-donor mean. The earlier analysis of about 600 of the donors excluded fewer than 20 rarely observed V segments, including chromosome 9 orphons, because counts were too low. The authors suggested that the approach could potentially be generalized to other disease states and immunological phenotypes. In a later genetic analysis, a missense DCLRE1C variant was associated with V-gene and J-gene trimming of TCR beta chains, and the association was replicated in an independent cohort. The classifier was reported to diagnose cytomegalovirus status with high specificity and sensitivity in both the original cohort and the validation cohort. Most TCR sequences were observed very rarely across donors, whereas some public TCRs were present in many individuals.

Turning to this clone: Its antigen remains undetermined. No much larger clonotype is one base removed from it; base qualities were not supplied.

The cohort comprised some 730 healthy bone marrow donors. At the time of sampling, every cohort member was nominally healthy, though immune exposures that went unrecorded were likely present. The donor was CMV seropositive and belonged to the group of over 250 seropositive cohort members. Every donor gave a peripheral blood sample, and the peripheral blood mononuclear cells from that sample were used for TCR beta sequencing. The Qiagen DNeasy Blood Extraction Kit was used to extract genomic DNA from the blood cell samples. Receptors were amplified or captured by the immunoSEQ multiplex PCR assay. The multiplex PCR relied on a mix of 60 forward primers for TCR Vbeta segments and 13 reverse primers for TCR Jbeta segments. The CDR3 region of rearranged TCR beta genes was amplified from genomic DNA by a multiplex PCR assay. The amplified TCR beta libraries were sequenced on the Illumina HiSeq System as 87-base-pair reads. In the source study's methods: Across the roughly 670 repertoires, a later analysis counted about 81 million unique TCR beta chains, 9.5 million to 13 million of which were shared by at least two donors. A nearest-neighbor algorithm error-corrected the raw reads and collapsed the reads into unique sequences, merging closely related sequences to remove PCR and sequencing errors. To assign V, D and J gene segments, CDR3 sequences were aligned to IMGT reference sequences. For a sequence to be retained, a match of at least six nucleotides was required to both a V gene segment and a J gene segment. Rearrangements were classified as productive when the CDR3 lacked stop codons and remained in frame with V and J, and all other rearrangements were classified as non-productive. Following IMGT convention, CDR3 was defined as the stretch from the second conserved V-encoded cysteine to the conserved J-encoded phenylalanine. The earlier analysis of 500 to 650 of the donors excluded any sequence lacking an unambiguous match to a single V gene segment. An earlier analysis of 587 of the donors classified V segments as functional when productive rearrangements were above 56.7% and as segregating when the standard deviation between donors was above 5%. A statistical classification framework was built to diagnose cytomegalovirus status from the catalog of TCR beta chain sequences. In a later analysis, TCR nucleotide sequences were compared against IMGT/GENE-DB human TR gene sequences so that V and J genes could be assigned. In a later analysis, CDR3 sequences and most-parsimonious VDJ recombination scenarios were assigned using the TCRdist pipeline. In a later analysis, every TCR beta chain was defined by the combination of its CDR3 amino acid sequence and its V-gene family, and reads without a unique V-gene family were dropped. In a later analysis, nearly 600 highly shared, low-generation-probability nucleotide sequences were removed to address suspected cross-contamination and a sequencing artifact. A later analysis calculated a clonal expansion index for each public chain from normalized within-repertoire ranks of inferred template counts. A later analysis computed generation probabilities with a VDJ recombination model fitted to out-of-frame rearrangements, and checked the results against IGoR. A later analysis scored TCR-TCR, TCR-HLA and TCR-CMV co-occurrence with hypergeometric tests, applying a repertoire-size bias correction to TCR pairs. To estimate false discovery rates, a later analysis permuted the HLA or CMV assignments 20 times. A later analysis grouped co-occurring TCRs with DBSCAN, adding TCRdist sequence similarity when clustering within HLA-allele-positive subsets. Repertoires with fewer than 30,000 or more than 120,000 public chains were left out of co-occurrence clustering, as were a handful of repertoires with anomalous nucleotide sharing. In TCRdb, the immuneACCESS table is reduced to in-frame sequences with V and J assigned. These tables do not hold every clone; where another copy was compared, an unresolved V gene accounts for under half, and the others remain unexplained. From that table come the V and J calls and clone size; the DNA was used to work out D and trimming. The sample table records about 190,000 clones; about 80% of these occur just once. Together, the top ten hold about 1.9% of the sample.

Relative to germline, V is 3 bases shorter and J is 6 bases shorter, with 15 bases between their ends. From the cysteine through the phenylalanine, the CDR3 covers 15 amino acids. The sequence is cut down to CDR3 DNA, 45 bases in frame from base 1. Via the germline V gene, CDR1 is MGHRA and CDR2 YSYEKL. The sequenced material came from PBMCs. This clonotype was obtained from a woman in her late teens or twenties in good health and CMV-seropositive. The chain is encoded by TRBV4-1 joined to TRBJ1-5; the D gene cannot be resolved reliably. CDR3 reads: CASSQVNSYGQPQHF. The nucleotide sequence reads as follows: TGCGCCAGCAGCCAGGTAAACAGTTATGGTCAGCCCCAGCATTTT.